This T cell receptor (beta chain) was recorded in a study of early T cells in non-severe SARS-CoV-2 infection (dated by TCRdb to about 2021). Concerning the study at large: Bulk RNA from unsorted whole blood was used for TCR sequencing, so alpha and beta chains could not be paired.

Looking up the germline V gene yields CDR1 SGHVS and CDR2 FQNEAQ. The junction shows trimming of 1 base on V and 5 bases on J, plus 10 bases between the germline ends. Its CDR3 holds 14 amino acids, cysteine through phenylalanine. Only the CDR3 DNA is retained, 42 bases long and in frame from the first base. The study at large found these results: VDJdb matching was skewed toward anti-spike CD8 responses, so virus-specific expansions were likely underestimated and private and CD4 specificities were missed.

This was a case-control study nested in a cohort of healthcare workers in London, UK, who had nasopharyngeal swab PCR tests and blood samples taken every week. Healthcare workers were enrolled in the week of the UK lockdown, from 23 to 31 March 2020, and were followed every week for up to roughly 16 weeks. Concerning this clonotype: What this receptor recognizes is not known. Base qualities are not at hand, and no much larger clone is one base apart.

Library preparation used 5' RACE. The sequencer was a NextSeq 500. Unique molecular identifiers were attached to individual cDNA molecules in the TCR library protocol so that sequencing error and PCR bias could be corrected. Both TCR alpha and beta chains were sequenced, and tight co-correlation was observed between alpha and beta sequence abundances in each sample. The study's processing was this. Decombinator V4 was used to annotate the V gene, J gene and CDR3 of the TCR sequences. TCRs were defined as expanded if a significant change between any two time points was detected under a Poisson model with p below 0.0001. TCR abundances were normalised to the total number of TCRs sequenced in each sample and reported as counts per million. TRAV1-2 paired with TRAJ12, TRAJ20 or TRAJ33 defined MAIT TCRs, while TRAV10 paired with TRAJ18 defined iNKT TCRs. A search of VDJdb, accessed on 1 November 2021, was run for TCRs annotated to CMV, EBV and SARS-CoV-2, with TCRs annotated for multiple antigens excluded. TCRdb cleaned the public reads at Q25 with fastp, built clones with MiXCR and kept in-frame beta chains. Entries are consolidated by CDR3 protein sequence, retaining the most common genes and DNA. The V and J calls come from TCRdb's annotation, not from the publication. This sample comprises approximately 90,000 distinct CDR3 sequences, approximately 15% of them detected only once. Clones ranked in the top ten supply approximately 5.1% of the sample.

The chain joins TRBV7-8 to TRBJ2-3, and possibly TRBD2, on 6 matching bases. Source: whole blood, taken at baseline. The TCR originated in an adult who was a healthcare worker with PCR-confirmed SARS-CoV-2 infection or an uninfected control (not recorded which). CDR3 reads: CASSLDLGGDTQYF. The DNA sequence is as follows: TGTGCCAGCAGCTTAGACTTGGGGGGAGATACGCAGTATTTT.